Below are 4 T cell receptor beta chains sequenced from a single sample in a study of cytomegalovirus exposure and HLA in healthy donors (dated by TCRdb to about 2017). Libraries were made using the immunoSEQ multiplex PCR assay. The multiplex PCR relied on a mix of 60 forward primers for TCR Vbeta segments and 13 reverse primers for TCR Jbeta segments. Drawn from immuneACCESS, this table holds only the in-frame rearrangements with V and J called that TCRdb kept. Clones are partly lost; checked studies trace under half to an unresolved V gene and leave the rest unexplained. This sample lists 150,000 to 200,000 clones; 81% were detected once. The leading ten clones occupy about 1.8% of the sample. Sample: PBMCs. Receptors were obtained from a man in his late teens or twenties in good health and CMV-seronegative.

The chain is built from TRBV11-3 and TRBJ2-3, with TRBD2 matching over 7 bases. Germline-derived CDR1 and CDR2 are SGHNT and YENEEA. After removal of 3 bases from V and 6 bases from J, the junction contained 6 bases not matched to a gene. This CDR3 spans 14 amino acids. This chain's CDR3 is CASSLGGSPDTQYF. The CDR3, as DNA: TGTGCCAGCAGCTTGGGAGGGTCCCCGGATACGCAGTATTTT. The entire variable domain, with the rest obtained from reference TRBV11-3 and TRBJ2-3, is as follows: EAGVVQSPRYKIIEKKQPVAFWCNPISGHNTLYWYLQNLGQGPELLIRYENEEAVDDSQLPKDRFSAERLKGVDSTLKIQPAELGDSAVYLCASSLGGSPDTQYFGPGTRLTVL.

CDR3 sequence reads: CASSIAGGQFDGEQYF. CDR3 bases: TGTGCCAGCAGCATAGCGGGAGGGCAGTTCGATGGAGAGCAGTACTTC. The V call is TRBV9, the J call TRBJ2-5, with 11 bases fitting TRBD2. CDR1 is SGDLS and CDR2 is YYNGEE in the germline V gene. The CDR3 extends over 16 amino acids. After removal of 4 bases from V and 11 bases from J, the junction contained 16 bases not matched to a gene.

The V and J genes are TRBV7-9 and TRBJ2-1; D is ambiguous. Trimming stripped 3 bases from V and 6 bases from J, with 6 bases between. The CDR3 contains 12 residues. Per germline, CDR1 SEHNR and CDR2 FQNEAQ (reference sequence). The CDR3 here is CASSFRFNEQFF. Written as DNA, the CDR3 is TGTGCCAGCAGCTTCCGGTTCAATGAGCAGTTCTTC.

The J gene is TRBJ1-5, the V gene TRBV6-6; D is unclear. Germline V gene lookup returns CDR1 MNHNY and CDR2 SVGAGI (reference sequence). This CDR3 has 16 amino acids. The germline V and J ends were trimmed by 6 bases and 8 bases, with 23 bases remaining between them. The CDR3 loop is CASSTIYNIQFEPQHF. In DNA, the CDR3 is TGTGCCAGCAGCACAATATACAATATCCAATTCGAGCCCCAGCATTTT.